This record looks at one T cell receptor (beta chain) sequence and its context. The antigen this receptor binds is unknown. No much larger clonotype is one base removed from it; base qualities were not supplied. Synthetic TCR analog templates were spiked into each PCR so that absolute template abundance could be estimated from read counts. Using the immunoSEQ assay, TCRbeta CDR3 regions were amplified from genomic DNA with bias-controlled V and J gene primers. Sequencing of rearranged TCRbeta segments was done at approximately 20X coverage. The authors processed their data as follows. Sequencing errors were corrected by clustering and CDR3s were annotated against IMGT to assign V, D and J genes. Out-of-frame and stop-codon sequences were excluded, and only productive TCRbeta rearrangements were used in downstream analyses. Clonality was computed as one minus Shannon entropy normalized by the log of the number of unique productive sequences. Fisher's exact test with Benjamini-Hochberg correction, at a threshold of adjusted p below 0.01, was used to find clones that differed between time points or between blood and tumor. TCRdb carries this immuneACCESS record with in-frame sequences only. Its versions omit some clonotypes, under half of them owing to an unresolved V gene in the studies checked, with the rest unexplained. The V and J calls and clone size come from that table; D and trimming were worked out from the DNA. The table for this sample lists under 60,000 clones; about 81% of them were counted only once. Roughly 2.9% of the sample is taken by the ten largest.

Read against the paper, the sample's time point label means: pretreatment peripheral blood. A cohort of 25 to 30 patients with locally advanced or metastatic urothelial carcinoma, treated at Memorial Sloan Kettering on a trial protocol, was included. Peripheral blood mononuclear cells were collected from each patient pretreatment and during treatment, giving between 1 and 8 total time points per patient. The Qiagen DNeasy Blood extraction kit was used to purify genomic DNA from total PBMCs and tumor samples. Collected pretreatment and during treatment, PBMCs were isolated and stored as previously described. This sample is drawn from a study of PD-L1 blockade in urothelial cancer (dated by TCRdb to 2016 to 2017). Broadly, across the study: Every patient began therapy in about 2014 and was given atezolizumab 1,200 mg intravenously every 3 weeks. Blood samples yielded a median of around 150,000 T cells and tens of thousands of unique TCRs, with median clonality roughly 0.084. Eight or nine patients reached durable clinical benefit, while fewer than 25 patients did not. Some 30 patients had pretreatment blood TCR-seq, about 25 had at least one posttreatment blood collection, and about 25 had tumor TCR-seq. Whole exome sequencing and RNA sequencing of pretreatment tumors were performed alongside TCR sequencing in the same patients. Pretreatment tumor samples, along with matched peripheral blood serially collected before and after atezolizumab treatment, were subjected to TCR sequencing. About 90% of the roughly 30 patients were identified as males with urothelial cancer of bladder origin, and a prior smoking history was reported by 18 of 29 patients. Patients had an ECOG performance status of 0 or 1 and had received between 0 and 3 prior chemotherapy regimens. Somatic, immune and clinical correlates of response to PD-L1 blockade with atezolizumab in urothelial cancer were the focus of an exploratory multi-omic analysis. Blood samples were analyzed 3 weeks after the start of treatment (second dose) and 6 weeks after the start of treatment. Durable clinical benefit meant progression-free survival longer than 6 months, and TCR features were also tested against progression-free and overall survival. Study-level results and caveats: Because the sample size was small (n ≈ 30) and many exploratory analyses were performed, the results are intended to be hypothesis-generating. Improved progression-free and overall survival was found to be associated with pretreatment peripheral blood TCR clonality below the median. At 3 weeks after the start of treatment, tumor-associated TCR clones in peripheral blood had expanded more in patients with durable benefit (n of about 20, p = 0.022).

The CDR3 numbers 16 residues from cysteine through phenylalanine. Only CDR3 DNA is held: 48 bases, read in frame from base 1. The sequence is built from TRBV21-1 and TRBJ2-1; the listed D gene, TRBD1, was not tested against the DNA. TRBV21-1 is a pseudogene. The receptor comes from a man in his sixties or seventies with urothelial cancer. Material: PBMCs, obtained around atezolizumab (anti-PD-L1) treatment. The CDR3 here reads CASSKWRTDSYNEQFF. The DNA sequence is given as TGTGCCAGCAGCAAATGGAGGACAGACTCCTACAATGAGCAGTTCTTC.